Below, 22 T cell receptor beta chains from the same sample are listed, as sequenced in a study of OX40 agonist ivuxolimab in advanced cancers. Profiling relied on immunoSEQ multiplex PCR, and the TCRdb table lists in-frame clones only, not all of them. Of 55,000 to 85,000 clones listed, about 84% are singletons. The sample in question was CD4+ or CD8+ T cells sorted from blood, obtained in a trial of the OX40 agonist ivuxolimab. The origin of the receptors is an adult with an advanced solid tumor such as melanoma, head and neck, liver or kidney cancer.

V gene TRBV5-4 combines with J gene TRBJ2-5, with D possibly being TRBD2 (5 bases). Trimming took off 0 bases at V and 7 bases at J, with 22 bases between the two ends. The CDR3 spans 17 residues. The V gene's germline CDR1 is SGHNT and CDR2 YYREEE (reference sequence). The chain's CDR3 is CASSLGGRSSEWVTQYF. CDR3 sequence (DNA): TGTGCCAGCAGCTTGGGAGGGAGAAGCAGCGAATGGGTGACCCAGTACTTC. Together with reference TRBV5-4 and TRBJ2-5, the CDR3 gives the full variable domain: ETGVTQSPTHLIKTRGQQVTLRCSSQSGHNTVSWYQQALGQGPQFIFQYYREEENGRGNFPPRFSGLQFPNYSSELNVNALELDDSALYLCASSLGGRSSEWVTQYFGPGTRLLVL.

The rearrangement uses TRBV18 and TRBJ2-3; weak D call: TRBD1 (6 bases). The germline gives CDR1 KGHSH, CDR2 LQKENI. Deletions cut 3 bases from V and 0 bases from J, with 16 bases between. The CDR3 totals 17 residues. For the CDR3, the DNA is TGTGCCAGCTCACCTTTTATCCAGGGGTCTAGCACAGATACGCAGTATTTT. Amino acids: CASSPFIQGSSTDTQYF. The complete variable domain, with remaining parts taken from reference TRBV18 and TRBJ2-3, reads NAGVMQNPRHLVRRRGQEARLRCSPMKGHSHVYWYRQLPEEGLKFMVYLQKENIIDESGMPKERFSAEFPKEGPSILRIQQVVRGDSAAYFCASSPFIQGSSTDTQYFGPGTRLTVL.

The chain joins TRBV19 to TRBJ1-2; D gene unclear. CDR1 and CDR2 (germline): LNHDA, SQIVND (reference sequence). Trimming left V 4 bases short and J 0 bases short, with 12 bases between. The CDR3 sequence is 15 residues long. As DNA, the CDR3 is TGTGCCAGTAGTAACGTAGACAACGCTAACTATGGCTACACCTTC. This gives the protein CASSNVDNANYGYTF.

This chain connects TRBV19 to TRBJ1-1; D is uncertain. The CDR3 is made up of 15 amino acids. Trimming cost V 3 bases and J 6 bases, with 17 bases left between them. In germline, CDR1 is LNHDA, CDR2 SQIVND (reference sequence). CDR3 residues: CASSMSRVQHSEAFF. CDR3 nucleotide sequence: TGTGCCAGTAGTATGTCCCGGGTCCAGCACTCTGAAGCTTTCTTT.

V usage is TRBV5-1 and J usage is TRBJ1-5; 8 nucleotides agree with TRBD1. Germline V gene lookup returns CDR1 SGHRS and CDR2 YFSETQ. The ends lost 2 bases at V and 3 bases at J; junction bases unmatched: 4. The CDR3 extends over 15 amino acids. The CDR3 here is CASSFDRGSNQPQHF. CDR3 coding DNA: TGCGCCAGCAGCTTCGACAGGGGATCCAATCAGCCCCAGCATTTT.

The V gene is TRBV6-1, the J gene TRBJ2-3; tentatively, D is TRBD2 (5 bases). Germline CDR1 and CDR2: MNHNS and SASEGT. The CDR3 is 12 residues long. Deletions cut 1 base from V and 8 bases from J, with 7 bases between. CDR3 DNA sequence: TGTGCCAGCAGTGAAGTTCGGGGTACGCAGTATTTT. Its protein product is CASSEVRGTQYF.

This chain uses TRBV9 with TRBJ1-2, with 10 bases aligning to TRBD1. This CDR3 has 16 amino acids. CDR1 and CDR2 (germline): SGDLS, YYNGEE. The V and J ends lost 0 bases and 4 bases, in that order; junction bases with no gene match: 6. The CDR3 protein is CASSVGGTGASYGYTF. In DNA form, the CDR3 reads TGTGCCAGCAGCGTAGGGGGGACAGGGGCTTCCTATGGCTACACCTTC.

This chain joins TRBV7-2 and TRBJ2-5; maybe TRBD2 (5 bases). Germline V gene lookup returns CDR1 SGHTA and CDR2 FQGNSA. The V and J ends lost 8 bases and 8 bases respectively, with 18 bases between them. CDR3 length equals 13 residues. In nucleotides, the CDR3 is TGTGCCAGCGCGACGGCGGGCCAGGAAACCCAGTACTTC. The encoded protein is CASATAGQETQYF.

This chain joins TRBV7-2 and TRBJ2-4, with D possibly TRBD1 on 6 matching bases. Trimming removed 5 bases from V and 5 bases from J, with 10 bases in between. The V gene's germline CDR1 is SGHTA and CDR2 FQGNSA. The CDR3 is 13 amino acids. CDR3 in amino acids: CASSLGAENIQYF. The CDR3 coding sequence is TGTGCCAGCAGCCTGGGGGCTGAAAACATTCAGTACTTC. The full variable domain, rest sourced from reference TRBV7-2 and TRBJ2-4, is GAGVSQSPSNKVTEKGKDVELRCDPISGHTALYWYRQSLGQGLEFLIYFQGNSAPDKSGLPSDRFSAERTGGSVSTLTIQRTQQEDSAVYLCASSLGAENIQYFGAGTRLSVL.

The chain couples TRBV6-5 to TRBJ1-2; D gene uncertain. Germline V lookup: CDR1 MNHEY, CDR2 SVGAGI. The V end lost 2 bases, the J end lost 4 bases, and 8 bases lay between the germline ends. The CDR3 totals 13 residues. DNA of the CDR3: TGTGCCAGCAGTTACAAAGAGAGCTATGGCTACACCTTC. This sequence encodes CASSYKESYGYTF.

J is TRBJ2-5 and V is TRBV20-1, with D unresolved. This CDR3 region has 11 residues. V was clipped by 0 bases and J by 8 bases, with 7 bases between them. CDR1 and CDR2 (germline): DFQATT, SNEGSKA (reference sequence). In DNA form, the CDR3 reads TGCAGTGCTAGAGATATCGGAACCCAGTACTTC. Its translation is CSARDIGTQYF.

This chain uses TRBV19 with TRBJ2-3, with 9 bases lining up with TRBD2. CDR1 is LNHDA, CDR2 SQIVND, per germline (reference sequence). V lost 5 bases, J lost 2 bases, and 11 bases stayed unmatched. The CDR3 spans 17 residues. As DNA, the CDR3 is TGTGCCAGTAGTCTCCACACGAGCGGGGGGACCACAGATACGCAGTATTTT. Translated: CASSLHTSGGTTDTQYF.

The chain has TRBV18 and TRBJ2-3; no reliable D call. Germline V gene lookup returns CDR1 KGHSH and CDR2 LQKENI. V gave up 0 bases and J gave up 1 base, with 8 bases separating them. The CDR3 contains 15 residues. CDR3 loop: CASSPPYDGTDTQYF. For the CDR3, the DNA is TGTGCCAGCTCACCACCGTATGATGGCACAGATACGCAGTATTTT.

The rearrangement joins TRBV27 to TRBJ2-1; D may be TRBD2 (5 bases). This CDR3 has 16 residues. CDR1 MNHEY and CDR2 SMNVEV come from the germline V gene (reference sequence). V was pared by 7 bases and J by 0 bases, with 16 bases between. For the CDR3, the DNA is TGTGCCAGCACCTGGACTGGTCGTGGCTCCTACAATGAGCAGTTCTTC. Amino acid sequence: CASTWTGRGSYNEQFF.

This chain connects TRBV18 to TRBJ1-2, with TRBD1 identical over 9 bases. J lost 7 bases, V lost 6 bases, and 9 bases had no gene match. Germline loops: CDR1 KGHSH, CDR2 LQKENI. The CDR3 runs to 14 residues. The CDR3 bases are TGTGCCAGCTCCATTAGGACAGGGGACGGTGGCTACACCTTC. Its protein is CASSIRTGDGGYTF.

The rearrangement links TRBV6-4 to TRBJ1-2; 9 bases align to TRBD1. The CDR3 loop spans 14 amino acids. The J segment lost 4 bases and the V segment lost 7 bases, leaving 7 bases of the junction unmatched. CDR1 MRHNA and CDR2 SNTAGT come from the germline V gene. CDR3 loop: CASTPDRGGYGYTF. CDR3 DNA: TGTGCCAGCACCCCGGACAGGGGCGGCTATGGCTACACCTTC.

This chain links TRBV2 with TRBJ1-5; D might be TRBD1 (6 bases). CDR3 size: 14 residues. V lost 6 bases to trimming and J lost 6 bases, with 15 bases between them. Germline CDR1 SNHLY, CDR2 FYNNEI. The CDR3 reads CASSVTGRGQPQHF. CDR3 nucleotides: TGTGCCAGCAGCGTGACAGGACGGGGTCAGCCCCAGCATTTT.

J is TRBJ2-3 and V is TRBV6-6; no firm D call. V lost 6 bases to trimming and J lost 2 bases, with 9 bases between them. This CDR3 region has 13 residues. CDR1 MNHNY and CDR2 SVGAGI come from the germline V gene (reference sequence). The CDR3 DNA is TGTGCCAGCAGCACTACCACCACAGATACGCAGTATTTT. Its protein product is CASSTTTTDTQYF.

In this sample, this clone turned up a few times. The gene calls are TRBV2 and TRBJ1-1; D possibly corresponds to TRBD1 (6 bases). In germline, CDR1 is SNHLY, CDR2 FYNNEI. Trimming pared 6 bases from V and 2 bases from J, leaving 10 bases between. The CDR3 totals 13 residues. The CDR3: CASREGENTEAFF. CDR3 DNA sequence: TGTGCCAGCAGGGAGGGGGAAAACACTGAAGCTTTCTTT. Full variable domain (missing parts from reference TRBV2 and TRBJ1-1): EPEVTQTPSHQVTQMGQEVILRCVPISNHLYFYWYRQILGQKVEFLVSFYNNEISEKSEIFDDQFSVERPDGSNFTLKIRSTKLEDSAMYFCASREGENTEAFFGQGTRLTVV.

The chain carries TRBV10-1 and TRBJ2-5; 11 nucleotides line up with TRBD1. V dropped 6 bases and J dropped 4; count of bases not matched to a gene: 7. The CDR3 runs to 15 residues. Per germline, CDR1 WNHNN and CDR2 SYGVQD (reference sequence). The DNA for the CDR3 is TGCGCCAGCAGCCCAGGAGGGACAGGGGGAGAGACCCAGTACTTC. This sequence encodes CASSPGGTGGETQYF.

CDR3 bases: TGTGCCAGCAGCGCGGGACTAGCGGGAGTTTACGAGCAGTACTTC. This sequence encodes CASSAGLAGVYEQYF. The chain combines TRBV7-2 with TRBJ2-7; 14 nucleotides match TRBD2. Germline CDR1 reads SGHTA; CDR2 reads FQGNSA. This CDR3 spans 15 amino acids. J was trimmed by 4 bases and V by 5 bases; bases with no gene match: 4.

The CDR3, as DNA: TGTGCCAGCAGTGAGGCCACAGGGAATTATGGCTACACCTTC. Encoded protein: CASSEATGNYGYTF. The chain links TRBV6-6 to TRBJ1-2; a possible D gene is TRBD1 (6 bases). CDR3 size: 14 residues. Germline V gene lookup returns CDR1 MNHNY and CDR2 SVGAGI (reference sequence). V was clipped by 5 bases and J by 5 bases, with 15 bases between them.